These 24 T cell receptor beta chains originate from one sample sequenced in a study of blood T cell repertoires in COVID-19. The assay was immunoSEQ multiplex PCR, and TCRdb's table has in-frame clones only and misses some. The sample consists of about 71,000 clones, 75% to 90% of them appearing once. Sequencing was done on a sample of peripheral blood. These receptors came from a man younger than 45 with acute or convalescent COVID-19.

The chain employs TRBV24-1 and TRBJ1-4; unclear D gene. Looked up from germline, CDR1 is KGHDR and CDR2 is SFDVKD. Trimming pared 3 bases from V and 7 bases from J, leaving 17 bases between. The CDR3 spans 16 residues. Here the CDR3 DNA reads TGTGCCACCAGTGATACTACAGCCCGGGGAGTTGAAAAACTGTTTTTT. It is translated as CATSDTTARGVEKLFF.

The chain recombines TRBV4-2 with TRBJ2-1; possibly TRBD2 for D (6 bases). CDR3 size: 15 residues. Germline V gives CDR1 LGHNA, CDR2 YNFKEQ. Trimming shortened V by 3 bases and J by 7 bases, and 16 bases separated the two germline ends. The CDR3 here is CASSHPGTGENEQFF. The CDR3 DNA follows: TGTGCCAGCAGCCACCCCGGGACGGGGGAGAATGAGCAGTTCTTC.

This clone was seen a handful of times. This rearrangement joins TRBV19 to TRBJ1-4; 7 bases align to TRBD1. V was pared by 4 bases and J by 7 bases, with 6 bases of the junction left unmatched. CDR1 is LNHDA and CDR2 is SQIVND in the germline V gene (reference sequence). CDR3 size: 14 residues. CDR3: CASSKQGFGEKLFF. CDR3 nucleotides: TGTGCCAGTAGTAAACAGGGGTTCGGTGAAAAACTGTTTTTT.

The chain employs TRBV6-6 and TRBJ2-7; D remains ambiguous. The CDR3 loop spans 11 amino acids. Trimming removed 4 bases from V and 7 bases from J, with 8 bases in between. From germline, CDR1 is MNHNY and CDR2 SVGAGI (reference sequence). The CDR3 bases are TGTGCCAGCAGTTTGAGTTCGGAGCAGTACTTC. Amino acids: CASSLSSEQYF.

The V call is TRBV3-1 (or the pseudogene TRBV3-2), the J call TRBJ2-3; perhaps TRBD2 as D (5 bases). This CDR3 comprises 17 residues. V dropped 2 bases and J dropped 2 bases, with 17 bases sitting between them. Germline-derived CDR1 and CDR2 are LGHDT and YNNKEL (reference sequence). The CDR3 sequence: CASSQRPGLLITDTQYF. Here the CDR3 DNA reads TGTGCCAGCAGCCAACGGCCCGGACTCCTTATCACAGATACGCAGTATTTT.

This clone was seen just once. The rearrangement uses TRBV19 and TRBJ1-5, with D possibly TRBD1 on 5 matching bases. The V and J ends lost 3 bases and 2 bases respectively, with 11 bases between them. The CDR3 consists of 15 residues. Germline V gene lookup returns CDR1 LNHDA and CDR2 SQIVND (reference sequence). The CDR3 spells CASSIKGVGNQPQHF. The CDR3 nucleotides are TGTGCCAGTAGTATTAAAGGGGTGGGCAATCAGCCCCAGCATTTT.

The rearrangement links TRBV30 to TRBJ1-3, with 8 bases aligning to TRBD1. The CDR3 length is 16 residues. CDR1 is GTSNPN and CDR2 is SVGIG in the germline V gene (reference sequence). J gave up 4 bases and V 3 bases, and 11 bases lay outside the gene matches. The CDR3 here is CAWSHPRTGRGNTIYF. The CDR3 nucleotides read TGTGCCTGGAGCCACCCCCGGACAGGGAGAGGAAACACCATATATTTT.

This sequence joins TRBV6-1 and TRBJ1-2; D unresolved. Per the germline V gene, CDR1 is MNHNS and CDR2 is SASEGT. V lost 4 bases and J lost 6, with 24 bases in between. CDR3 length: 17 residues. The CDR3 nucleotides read TGTGCCAGCAGTGCCACCACCGCCAATCGTAAATACAATGGCTACACCTTC. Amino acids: CASSATTANRKYNGYTF.

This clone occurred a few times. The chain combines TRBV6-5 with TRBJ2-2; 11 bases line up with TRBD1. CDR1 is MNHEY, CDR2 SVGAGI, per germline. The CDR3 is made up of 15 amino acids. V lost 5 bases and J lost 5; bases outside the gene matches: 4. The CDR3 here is CASSRGQGGTGELFF. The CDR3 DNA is TGTGCCAGCAGTCGGGGACAGGGGGGGACCGGGGAGCTGTTTTTT.

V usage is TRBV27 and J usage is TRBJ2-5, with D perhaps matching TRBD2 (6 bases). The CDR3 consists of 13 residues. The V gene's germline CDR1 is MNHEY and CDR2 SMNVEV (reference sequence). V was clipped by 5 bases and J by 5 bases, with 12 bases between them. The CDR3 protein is CASSPDGGETQYF. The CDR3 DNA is TGTGCCAGCAGTCCTGACGGAGGGGAGACCCAGTACTTC.

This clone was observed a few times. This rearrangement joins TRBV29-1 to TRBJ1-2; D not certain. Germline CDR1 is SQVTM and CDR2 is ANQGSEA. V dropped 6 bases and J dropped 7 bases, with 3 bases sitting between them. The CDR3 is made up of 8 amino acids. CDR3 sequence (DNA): TGCAGCGTCTCTGGCTACACCTTC. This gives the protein CSVSGYTF. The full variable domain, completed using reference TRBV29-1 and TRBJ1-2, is SAVISQKPSRDICQRGTSLTIQCQVDSQVTMMFWYRQQPGQSLTLIATANQGSEATYESGFVIDKFPISRPNLTFSTLTVSNMSPEDSSIYLCSVSGYTFGSGTRLTVV.

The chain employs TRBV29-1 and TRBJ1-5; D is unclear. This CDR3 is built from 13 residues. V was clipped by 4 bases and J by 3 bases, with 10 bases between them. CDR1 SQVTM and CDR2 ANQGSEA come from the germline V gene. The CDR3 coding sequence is TGCAGCGTTGTTGGAGGGCCCAATCAGCCCCAGCATTTT. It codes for CSVVGGPNQPQHF. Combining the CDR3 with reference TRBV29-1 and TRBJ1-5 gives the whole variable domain SAVISQKPSRDICQRGTSLTIQCQVDSQVTMMFWYRQQPGQSLTLIATANQGSEATYESGFVIDKFPISRPNLTFSTLTVSNMSPEDSSIYLCSVVGGPNQPQHFGDGTRLSIL.

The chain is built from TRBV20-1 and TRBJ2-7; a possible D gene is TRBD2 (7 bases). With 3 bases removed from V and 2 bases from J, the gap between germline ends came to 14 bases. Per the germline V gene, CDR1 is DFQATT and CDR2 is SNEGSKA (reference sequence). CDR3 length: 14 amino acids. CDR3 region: CSASKGGYTYEQYF. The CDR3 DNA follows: TGCAGTGCTAGTAAGGGGGGGTATACCTACGAGCAGTACTTC.

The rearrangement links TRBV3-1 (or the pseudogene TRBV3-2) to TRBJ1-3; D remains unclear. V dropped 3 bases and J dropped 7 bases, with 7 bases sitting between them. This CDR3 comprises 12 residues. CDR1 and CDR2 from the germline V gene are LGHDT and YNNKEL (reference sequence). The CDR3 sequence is CASSHGQNTIYF. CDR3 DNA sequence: TGTGCCAGCAGCCATGGCCAGAACACCATATATTTT.

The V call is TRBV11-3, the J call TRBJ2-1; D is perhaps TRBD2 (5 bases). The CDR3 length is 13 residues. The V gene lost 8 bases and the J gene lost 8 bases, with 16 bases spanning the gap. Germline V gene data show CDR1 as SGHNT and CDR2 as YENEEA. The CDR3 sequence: CASWRLTVDEQFF. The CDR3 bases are TGTGCCAGCTGGCGACTAACTGTCGATGAGCAGTTCTTC.

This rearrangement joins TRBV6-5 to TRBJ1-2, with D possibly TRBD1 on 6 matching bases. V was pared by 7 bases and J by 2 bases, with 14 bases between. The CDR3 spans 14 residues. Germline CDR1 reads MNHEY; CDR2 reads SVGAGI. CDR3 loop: CASTPGTPNYGYTF. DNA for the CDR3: TGTGCCAGCACCCCCGGGACACCCAACTATGGCTACACCTTC.

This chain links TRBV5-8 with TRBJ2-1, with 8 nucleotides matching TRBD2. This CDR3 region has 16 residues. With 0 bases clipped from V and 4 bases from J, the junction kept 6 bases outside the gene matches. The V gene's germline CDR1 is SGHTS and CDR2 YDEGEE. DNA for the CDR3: TGTGCCAGCAGCTTGGAGGTAGCGGGGCTTTACAATGAGCAGTTCTTC. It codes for CASSLEVAGLYNEQFF.

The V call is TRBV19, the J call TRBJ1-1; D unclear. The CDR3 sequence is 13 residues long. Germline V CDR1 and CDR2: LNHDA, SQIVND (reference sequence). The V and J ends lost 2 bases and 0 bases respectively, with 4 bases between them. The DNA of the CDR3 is TGTGCCAGTAGTATAATCGTGAACACTGAAGCTTTCTTT. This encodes CASSIIVNTEAFF.

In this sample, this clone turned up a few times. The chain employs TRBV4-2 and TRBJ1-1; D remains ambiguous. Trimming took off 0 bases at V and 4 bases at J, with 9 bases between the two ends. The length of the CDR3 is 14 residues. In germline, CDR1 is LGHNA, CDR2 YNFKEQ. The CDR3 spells CASSQDQNPTEAFF. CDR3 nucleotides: TGTGCCAGCAGCCAAGATCAGAACCCCACTGAAGCTTTCTTT.

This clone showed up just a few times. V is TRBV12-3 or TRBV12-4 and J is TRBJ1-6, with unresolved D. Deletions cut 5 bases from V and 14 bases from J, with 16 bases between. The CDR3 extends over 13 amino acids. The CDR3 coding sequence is TGTGCCAGCAGTCCACCATCCGGTCGGTCCCTCCACTTT. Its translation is CASSPPSGRSLHF.

The CDR3 bases are TGTGCCAGCAGTACAGCAGGGGATGGTGGCTACACCTTC. Residues: CASSTAGDGGYTF. The chain joins TRBV27 to TRBJ1-2; D is possibly TRBD1 (6 bases). Trimming took 5 bases from V and 7 from J, leaving 14 bases between them. Germline V lookup: CDR1 MNHEY, CDR2 SMNVEV (reference sequence). The CDR3 runs to 13 residues.

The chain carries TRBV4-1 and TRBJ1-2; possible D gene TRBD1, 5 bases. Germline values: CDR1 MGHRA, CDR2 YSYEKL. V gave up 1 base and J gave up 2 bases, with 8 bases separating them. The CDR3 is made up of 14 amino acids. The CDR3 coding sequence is TGCGCCAGCAGCCAAGGACAGAACAACTATGGCTACACCTTC. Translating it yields CASSQGQNNYGYTF.

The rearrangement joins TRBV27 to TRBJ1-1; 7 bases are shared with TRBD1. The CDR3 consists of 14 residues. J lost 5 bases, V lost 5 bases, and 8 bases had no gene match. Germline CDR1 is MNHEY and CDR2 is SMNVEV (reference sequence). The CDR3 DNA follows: TGTGCCAGCAGTCCACTACAGGGGAGGACTGAAGCTTTCTTT. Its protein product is CASSPLQGRTEAFF.

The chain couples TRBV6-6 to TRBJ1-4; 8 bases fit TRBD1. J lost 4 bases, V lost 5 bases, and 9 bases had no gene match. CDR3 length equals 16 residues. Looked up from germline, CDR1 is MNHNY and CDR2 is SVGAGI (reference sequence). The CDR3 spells CASSRQGRAGNEKLFF. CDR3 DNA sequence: TGTGCCAGCAGTCGACAGGGGAGGGCGGGTAATGAAAAACTGTTTTTT.